This TCR beta chain was found in a study of regulatory T cells in long-lasting Graves disease. This clonotype was seen many times. Arm-PCR with iRepertoire HTBI primers amplified the CDR3 regions for these TCR beta libraries. MiXCR, applied by TCRdb to the multiplex PCR reads, yields one record per CDR3 protein. The data show 400,000 to 500,000 distinct CDR3 sequences, with roughly 15% seen just once and more than 15% held by the top ten. Time point in this sample: newly diagnosed GD, antithyroid drugs for less than 3 months. PBMCs provided the RNA from which the TCR library was made. The CDR3 is made up of 14 amino acids. The V gene's germline CDR1 is MNHNS and CDR2 SASEGT. V was pared by 5 bases and J by 2 bases, with 13 bases between. These same records also appear under a second study, on T cells in Graves' hyperthyroidism and ophthalmopathy.

This chain joins TRBV6-1 and TRBJ2-7; D perhaps matches TRBD1 (6 bases). This receptor was identified in a woman aged 45-59 years with Graves disease. Sample: peripheral blood mononuclear cells (PBMCs), taken at new diagnosis, from a patient treated with antithyroid drugs. The CDR3 DNA reads TGTGCCAGCAGTCCACGACAGGTTCCCTACGAGCAGTACTTC. It yields the protein CASSPRQVPYEQYF.